The 11 T cell receptor beta chains listed next were all sequenced from one sample in a study of spatial heterogeneity in lung cancer. Documented time point: blood at routine non-recurrence follow-up after resection. From tumor, nontumor lung or frozen PBMC, whole RNA was taken unsorted for sequencing. From the 5' RACE reads, TCRdb called clonotypes with MiXCR, one entry per CDR3 protein. This table has about 50,000 distinct CDR3 sequences, less than 9% appearing once. Here the sequenced sample was PBMCs, taken at follow-up. These receptors came from a female donor with early-stage non-small cell lung cancer.

At least ten counts were recorded for this clonotype. V and J are TRBV5-6 and TRBJ2-1, with D hard to call. Per germline, CDR1 SGHDT and CDR2 YYEEEE. CDR3 size: 15 residues. Trimming cost V 1 base and J 0 bases, with 8 bases left between them. The CDR3 sequence: CASSLTVSSYNEQFF. CDR3 DNA: TGTGCCAGCAGCTTGACAGTCAGCTCCTACAATGAGCAGTTCTTC.

This clonotype appeared many times. The V and J genes are TRBV2 and TRBJ2-1; 9 positions agree with TRBD1. V shed 5 bases, J shed 5 bases, and the junction held 7 bases outside the gene matches. The CDR3 is 15 residues long. Germline values: CDR1 SNHLY, CDR2 FYNNEI. The CDR3 bases are TGTGCCAGCAGTCAAGGGGGACAGGGAGACAATGAGCAGTTCTTC. Encoded protein: CASSQGGQGDNEQFF.

This clonotype was counted ten times or more. The chain combines TRBV27 with TRBJ2-1; 9 bases align to TRBD2. V lost 0 bases to trimming and J lost 4 bases; unmatched junction nucleotides: 7. The germline V gene encodes CDR1 MNHEY and CDR2 SMNVEV (reference sequence). This CDR3 comprises 17 residues. The CDR3 sequence: CASSLSLSGGYYNEQFF. CDR3 coding DNA: TGTGCCAGCAGTTTATCGCTGAGCGGGGGGTATTACAATGAGCAGTTCTTC.

As regards this clonotype: Just one base apart from a much larger clone, this may be a read error. V gene TRBV5-1 combines with J gene TRBJ2-1; D is undetermined. CDR1 is SGHRS, CDR2 YFSETQ, per germline. The CDR3 consists of 15 residues. The CDR3 sequence is CASSQDPRAYNVQFF. CDR3 DNA: TGCGCCAGCAGCCAGGACCCCCGTGCCTACAATGTGCAGTTCTTC.

This clonotype has at least ten counts. The CDR3 is CASSSWTGNTDTQYF. For the CDR3, the DNA is TGTGCCAGCAGCTCATGGACAGGGAACACAGATACGCAGTATTTT. V and J are TRBV7-2 and TRBJ2-3, with TRBD1 identical over 8 bases. CDR1 and CDR2 from the germline V gene are SGHTA and FQGNSA. Trimming at V came to 4 bases and at J to 2 bases, leaving 5 bases not matched to a gene. The CDR3 spans 15 residues.

The rearrangement links TRBV29-1 to TRBJ1-1; 7 bases are shared with TRBD1. The junction had 7 bases not matched to a gene; V was cut back by 6 bases and J by 0 bases. The length of the CDR3 is 14 residues. CDR1 and CDR2 from the germline V gene are SQVTM and ANQGSEA. The CDR3 region is CSVGRDSLNTEAFF. CDR3 bases: TGCAGCGTCGGGAGGGACAGCCTGAACACTGAAGCTTTCTTT.

This clonotype came up many times. This chain connects TRBV7-2 to TRBJ2-1, with 7 bases fitting TRBD2. The CDR3 totals 16 residues. Germline V gene lookup returns CDR1 SGHTA and CDR2 FQGNSA. With 3 bases clipped from V and 2 bases from J, the junction kept 7 bases outside the gene matches. The CDR3 nucleotides are TGTGCCAGCAGCTTGCAGGGCGGGAGCCCCTACAATGAGCAGTTCTTC. Its translation: CASSLQGGSPYNEQFF.

This clonotype was counted ten times or more. One end of the junction fails to match germline, which may point to a read error. The gene calls are TRBV6-2 or TRBV6-3 and TRBJ2-1; 8 positions agree with TRBD2. The CDR3 is 13 amino acids. Per germline, CDR1 MNHEY and CDR2 SVGEGT. The CDR3 sequence: CPSHLAGYNEQFF. In DNA, the CDR3 is TGTCCCAGTCACTTAGCGGGGTACAATGAGCAGTTCTTC.

This clonotype has ten or more counts. DNA of the CDR3: TGTGCCAGCAGCTTAAGTTTCGGGAACACTGAAGCTTTCTTT. Translated, it gives CASSLSFGNTEAFF. The V call is TRBV7-2, the J call TRBJ1-1; D not certain. Deletions cut 2 bases from V and 1 base from J, with 8 bases between. The CDR3 is 14 residues long. Germline V gene lookup returns CDR1 SGHTA and CDR2 FQGNSA. The full variable domain, completed using reference TRBV7-2 and TRBJ1-1, is GAGVSQSPSNKVTEKGKDVELRCDPISGHTALYWYRQSLGQGLEFLIYFQGNSAPDKSGLPSDRFSAERTGGSVSTLTIQRTQQEDSAVYLCASSLSFGNTEAFFGQGTRLTVV.

This clonotype was detected ten times or more. The gene calls are TRBV5-4 and TRBJ2-7, with no clear D. Trimming shortened V by 0 bases and J by 5 bases, and 12 bases separated the two germline ends. Germline CDR1 reads SGHNT; CDR2 reads YYREEE (reference sequence). The CDR3 is made up of 14 amino acids. This chain's CDR3 is CASSLVQRSNEQYF. CDR3 coding DNA: TGTGCCAGCAGCTTGGTCCAGAGATCCAACGAGCAGTACTTC. Filled out from reference TRBV5-4 and TRBJ2-7, the complete variable domain reads ETGVTQSPTHLIKTRGQQVTLRCSSQSGHNTVSWYQQALGQGPQFIFQYYREEENGRGNFPPRFSGLQFPNYSSELNVNALELDDSALYLCASSLVQRSNEQYFGPGTRLTVT.

This clonotype has more than one count but fewer than ten. The chain carries TRBV7-2 and TRBJ2-1; 8 positions agree with TRBD2. Unmatched junction bases numbered 9, after V lost 2 bases and J lost 9 bases. Germline lookup yields CDR1 SGHTA and CDR2 FQGNSA. The CDR3 extends over 15 amino acids. This CDR3 is CASSLSSGGIGEQFF. DNA of the CDR3: TGTGCCAGCAGCTTATCCAGCGGGGGCATAGGTGAGCAGTTCTTC.